Presented here are 27 T cell receptor beta chains from one specimen sequenced in a study of blood T cell repertoires in COVID-19. Some clones are missing from TCRdb's copy, which holds only in-frame ones; the method was immunoSEQ multiplex PCR. Of 200,000 to 250,000 clones in the sample, 84% were seen once. Sequencing input: peripheral blood. The receptors shown here come from a woman older than 75 with COVID-19, enrolled during active disease.

This clone occurred once. The chain couples TRBV3-1 (or the pseudogene TRBV3-2) to TRBJ1-1; D ambiguous. The CDR3 is 14 residues long. Trimming pared 3 bases from V and 6 bases from J, leaving 14 bases between. Germline V lookup: CDR1 LGHDT, CDR2 YNNKEL (reference sequence). The CDR3 DNA follows: TGTGCCAGCAGCCAGCTTGGAGGTTGGGCTGAAGCTTTCTTT. Its translation: CASSQLGGWAEAFF.

The J gene is TRBJ1-3, the V gene TRBV9, with D hard to call. CDR3 size: 15 residues. V was trimmed by 3 bases and J by 0 bases, leaving 10 bases between them. The V gene's germline CDR1 is SGDLS and CDR2 YYNGEE. The CDR3 coding sequence is TGTGCCAGCAGCGCGGAGATCACCTCTGGAAACACCATATATTTT. This translates into CASSAEITSGNTIYF.

The genes are TRBV6-2 or TRBV6-3 and TRBJ1-2, with a weak D call TRBD1 (5 bases). Germline CDR1 is MNHEY and CDR2 is SVGEGT. V was pared by 5 bases and J by 3 bases, with 19 bases between. The CDR3 length is 16 residues. The CDR3 here is CASSKRTSQIDYGYTF. CDR3 nucleotide sequence: TGTGCCAGCAGTAAACGGACAAGCCAGATAGACTATGGCTACACCTTC.

V is TRBV10-3 and J is TRBJ2-5, with TRBD2 matching over 11 bases. J was trimmed by 5 bases and V by 3 bases; bases with no gene match: 11. Per the germline V gene, CDR1 is ENHRY and CDR2 is SYGVKD. CDR3 length equals 17 residues. The CDR3 loop is CAISDVSLAGGGETQYF. The CDR3 DNA reads TGTGCCATCAGTGATGTTTCCCTAGCGGGAGGCGGGGAGACCCAGTACTTC.

The chain couples TRBV9 to TRBJ2-5; D possibly corresponds to TRBD2 (5 bases). Germline loops: CDR1 SGDLS, CDR2 YYNGEE. V lost 0 bases and J 7 bases, leaving 13 bases between the germline ends. CDR3 length: 14 amino acids. CDR3 loop: CASSVVEGSGTQYF. The CDR3 region has the DNA TGTGCCAGCAGCGTAGTGGAAGGGAGCGGGACCCAGTACTTC.

CDR3 DNA sequence: TGTGCCAGCAGCCAAGAAACCAGCGCAATAACAGATACGCAGTATTTT. Its protein product is CASSQETSAITDTQYF. The V call is TRBV14, the J call TRBJ2-3, with D unresolved. The germline CDR1 and CDR2 sequences are SGHDN and FVKESK. The ends were cut back, 0 bases at V and 3 bases at J, with 13 bases in the middle. The CDR3 has 16 amino acids.

The rearrangement uses TRBV27 and TRBJ1-2; 7 bases map to TRBD1. Trimming at V came to 6 bases and at J to 2 bases, leaving 3 bases not matched to a gene. Germline V gene lookup returns CDR1 MNHEY and CDR2 SMNVEV (reference sequence). The CDR3 has 13 residues. CDR3 protein: CASSVGGNYGYTF. In DNA, the CDR3 is TGTGCCAGCAGCGTAGGGGGCAACTATGGCTACACCTTC.

V gene TRBV5-1 combines with J gene TRBJ2-1, with TRBD2 identical over 12 bases. The CDR3 has 18 residues. V shed 0 bases, J shed 1 base, and the junction held 5 bases outside the gene matches. Looked up from germline, CDR1 is SGHRS and CDR2 is YFSETQ. The CDR3 nucleotides read TGCGCCAGCAGCTTGGGACTAGCGGGAGTCAGGTCCTACAATGAGCAGTTCTTC. Its translation: CASSLGLAGVRSYNEQFF.

V gene TRBV12-5 combines with J gene TRBJ1-3; no clear D. Trimming shortened V by 5 bases and J by 0 bases, and 8 bases separated the two germline ends. Germline V gene lookup returns CDR1 LGHNT and CDR2 FRNRAP. The CDR3 contains 14 residues. In DNA, the CDR3 is TGTGCTAGTGGTGCCAGTGGCTCTGGAAACACCATATATTTT. It yields the protein CASGASGSGNTIYF.

The rearrangement links TRBV5-1 to TRBJ1-1, with 7 bases identical to TRBD1. In germline, CDR1 is SGHRS, CDR2 YFSETQ. The CDR3 is made up of 14 amino acids. The ends lost 4 bases at V and 1 base at J; junction bases unmatched: 4. For the CDR3, the DNA is TGCGCCAGCAGCCCAGGGGGGCAGAACACTGAAGCTTTCTTT. Protein: CASSPGGQNTEAFF.

The chain uses TRBV3-1 (or the pseudogene TRBV3-2) and TRBJ2-1; D not resolved. The germline gives CDR1 LGHDT, CDR2 YNNKEL (reference sequence). V gave up 3 bases and J gave up 0 bases, with 6 bases separating them. The length of the CDR3 is 14 residues. This chain's CDR3 is CASSHLSSYNEQFF. The CDR3 DNA sequence: TGTGCCAGCAGCCATCTGAGCTCCTACAATGAGCAGTTCTTC.

V is TRBV5-1 and J is TRBJ2-3; 8 positions match TRBD2. Germline trimming cut 3 bases from V and 0 bases from J; bases unmatched to any gene: 9. The V gene's germline CDR1 is SGHRS and CDR2 YFSETQ. The CDR3 consists of 17 residues. Here the CDR3 DNA reads TGCGCCAGCAGCTCCCCCCGGGGGGGAGGAAGCACAGATACGCAGTATTTT. This translates into CASSSPRGGGSTDTQYF. Looking up the rest from reference TRBV5-1 and TRBJ2-3 gives the full variable domain: KAGVTQTPRYLIKTRGQQVTLSCSPISGHRSVSWYQQTPGQGLQFLFEYFSETQRNKGNFPGRFSGRQFSNSRSEMNVSTLELGDSALYLCASSSPRGGGSTDTQYFGPGTRLTVL.

The chain is built from TRBV12-3 or TRBV12-4 and TRBJ1-3; 7 nucleotides align to TRBD1. The CDR3 has 13 residues. V shed 11 bases and J 2 bases; nucleotides not matched to a gene: 6. The DNA for the CDR3 is TGTGCCGGAACAGGGGCTACTGGAAACACCATATATTTT. Translated, it gives CAGTGATGNTIYF.

The chain uses TRBV15 and TRBJ1-2; a possible D gene is TRBD1 (6 bases). There are 15 residues in the CDR3. V lost 2 bases, J lost 2 bases, and 12 bases lay in between. Germline CDR1 is LNHNV and CDR2 is YYDKDF (reference sequence). The CDR3 bases are TGTGCCACCAGCAGAAGAGGACAGCTGAACTATGGCTACACCTTC. Protein sequence: CATSRRGQLNYGYTF.

The rearrangement uses TRBV25-1 and TRBJ2-7; a weak D match, TRBD1 (6 bases). Trimming cost V 6 bases and J 6 bases, with 24 bases left between them. The CDR3 consists of 16 residues. Germline V gene data show CDR1 as MGHDK and CDR2 as SYGVNS. The CDR3 is CASSASAGALGLEQYF. CDR3 bases: TGTGCCAGCAGCGCAAGCGCAGGGGCCTTGGGGCTCGAGCAGTACTTC.

This chain uses TRBV6-5 with TRBJ2-7; 9 nucleotides agree with TRBD1. Trimming cost V 0 bases and J 8 bases; bases outside gene matches: 8. Per the germline V gene, CDR1 is MNHEY and CDR2 is SVGAGI. CDR3 length equals 15 residues. CDR3 sequence reads: CASSYSGTGFSKQYF. The CDR3 DNA follows: TGTGCCAGCAGTTACTCCGGGACAGGGTTCTCAAAGCAGTACTTC.

The chain recombines TRBV6-2 or TRBV6-3 with TRBJ2-7; 7 bases are a match to TRBD1. Germline lookup yields CDR1 MNHEY and CDR2 SVGEGT. Trimming at V came to 2 bases and at J to 3 bases, leaving 4 bases not matched to a gene. The CDR3 spans 14 residues. CDR3 in amino acids: CASSYGAGGYEQYF. CDR3 DNA sequence: TGTGCCAGCAGTTACGGGGCAGGGGGCTACGAGCAGTACTTC.

The V call is TRBV9, the J call TRBJ2-3; the D gene is possibly TRBD1 (6 bases). CDR3 length equals 14 residues. Germline CDR1 reads SGDLS; CDR2 reads YYNGEE. V was pared by 0 bases and J by 6 bases, with 11 bases between. CDR3 DNA: TGTGCCAGCAGCGTAGCTCGAGACAGGGATACGCAGTATTTT. It codes for CASSVARDRDTQYF.

CDR3 protein: CSASRAGQEKLFF. CDR3 sequence (DNA): TGCAGTGCTAGTCGGGCAGGGCAAGAAAAACTGTTTTTT. The rearrangement uses TRBV20-1 and TRBJ1-4; D is perhaps TRBD1 (5 bases). Trimming removed 3 bases at V and 8 bases at J, with 13 bases between. Germline V gene lookup returns CDR1 DFQATT and CDR2 SNEGSKA (reference sequence). This CDR3 is 13 amino acids long.

This sequence joins TRBV7-2 and TRBJ1-5; no definite D call. Trimming left V 5 bases short and J 6 bases short, with 17 bases between. CDR3 size: 15 residues. Germline CDR1 is SGHTA and CDR2 is FQGNSA. Here the CDR3 DNA reads TGTGCCAGCAGCCTTTCAGGAGGGCTCTCTCAGCCCCAGCATTTT. Translation gives CASSLSGGLSQPQHF.

The rearrangement uses TRBV28 and TRBJ2-1; 14 bases map to TRBD2. The CDR3 runs to 17 residues. The V segment lost 2 bases and the J segment 7 bases; nucleotides outside the gene matches: 7. Per the germline V gene, CDR1 is MDHEN and CDR2 is SYDVKM. The CDR3, as DNA: TGTGCCAGCAGTTTAATCCCCGGGACTAGCGGGAGTAATGAGCAGTTCTTC. It specifies CASSLIPGTSGSNEQFF.

Here the CDR3 reads CASSIGTGSSYNEQFF. The CDR3 coding sequence is TGTGCCAGTAGTATAGGGACAGGGAGCTCCTACAATGAGCAGTTCTTC. The chain joins TRBV19 to TRBJ2-1; 8 bases match TRBD1. V shed 1 base, J shed 0 bases, and the junction held 2 bases outside the gene matches. Germline CDR1 LNHDA, CDR2 SQIVND (reference sequence). This CDR3 spans 16 amino acids.

The chain recombines TRBV2 with TRBJ2-4; 9 nucleotides align to TRBD1. CDR1 and CDR2 (germline): SNHLY, FYNNEI. The V and J ends lost 10 bases and 6 bases, in that order; junction bases with no gene match: 7. The CDR3 covers 13 residues. The CDR3: CANRATGGNIQYF. The CDR3 DNA reads TGTGCCAACAGGGCGACAGGGGGAAACATTCAGTACTTC.

J is TRBJ2-1 and V is TRBV7-3, with 8 bases lining up with TRBD2. Germline values: CDR1 SGHTA, CDR2 FQGTGA. The CDR3 is 15 amino acids. V lost 0 bases to trimming and J lost 8 bases; unmatched junction nucleotides: 6. This CDR3 is CASSLTRGLADEQFF. As DNA, the CDR3 is TGTGCCAGCAGCTTAACCCGCGGACTAGCCGATGAGCAGTTCTTC. The variable domain in full, with the rest retrieved from reference TRBV7-3 and TRBJ2-1, is GAGVSQTPSNKVTEKGKYVELRCDPISGHTALYWYRQSLGQGPEFLIYFQGTGAADDSGLPNDRFFAVRPEGSVSTLKIQRTERGDSAVYLCASSLTRGLADEQFFGPGTRLTVL.

The chain is built from TRBV7-2 and TRBJ1-4; unclear D gene. The germline V gene has CDR1 SGHTA and CDR2 FQGNSA. Trimming cost V 0 bases and J 6 bases, with 11 bases left between them. The CDR3 runs 15 residues. The CDR3 nucleotides are TGTGCCAGCAGCTTAGCGTGGGGAGGAGATGAAAAACTGTTTTTT. Protein sequence: CASSLAWGGDEKLFF.

This sequence joins TRBV27 and TRBJ1-1; D unclear. Deletions cut 0 bases from V and 11 bases from J, with 19 bases between. CDR3 size: 15 residues. Per the germline V gene, CDR1 is MNHEY and CDR2 is SMNVEV (reference sequence). For the CDR3, the DNA is TGTGCCAGCAGTTTATCAACTGGCCTGGCCGGGAGGGCTTTCTTT. This codes for CASSLSTGLAGRAFF.

The chain carries TRBV4-1 and TRBJ2-1, with 9 bases identical to TRBD1. Germline V gene data show CDR1 as MGHRA and CDR2 as YSYEKL. The CDR3 is made up of 15 amino acids. After removal of 0 bases from V and 12 bases from J, the junction contained 9 bases not matched to a gene. The CDR3 loop is CASSQDNRGQVGQFF. In DNA, the CDR3 is TGCGCCAGCAGCCAAGACAACAGGGGGCAGGTTGGGCAGTTCTTC.